The 23 T cell receptor beta chains below were found in one sample sequenced in a study of blood T cell repertoires in COVID-19. TCRdb's copy holds only in-frame clones and misses some; the assay was immunoSEQ multiplex PCR. The sample has about 160,000 clones, around 85% seen once; the top ten hold 3% to 4%. The sample comprised peripheral blood. The receptors here all came from a human donor with acute or convalescent COVID-19. The donor label of this sample is uncertain.

This rearrangement joins TRBV4-1 to TRBJ1-1; D is perhaps TRBD1 (5 bases). Germline V CDR1 and CDR2: MGHRA, YSYEKL. The CDR3 covers 13 residues. The V end lost 2 bases, the J end lost 4 bases, and 8 bases lay between the germline ends. The CDR3 region is CASSQFQGTEAFF. CDR3 sequence (DNA): TGCGCCAGCAGCCAATTCCAGGGCACTGAAGCTTTCTTT.

This chain joins TRBV5-1 and TRBJ2-1, with D perhaps matching TRBD1 (6 bases). The CDR3 has 14 residues. CDR1 and CDR2 from the germline V gene are SGHRS and YFSETQ. Trimming cost V 3 bases and J 6 bases, with 13 bases left between them. The CDR3: CASSSMGHPNEQFF. CDR3 bases: TGCGCCAGCAGCTCGATGGGACACCCCAATGAGCAGTTCTTC.

This clone has only one observation. J is TRBJ1-5 and V is TRBV30; D might be TRBD1 (6 bases). This CDR3 contains 13 residues. With 3 bases removed from V and 5 bases from J, the gap between germline ends came to 11 bases. CDR1 is GTSNPN and CDR2 is SVGIG in the germline V gene (reference sequence). DNA for the CDR3: TGTGCCTGGAGCACACAGGGAGATCAGCCCCAGCATTTT. Protein: CAWSTQGDQPQHF.

The gene calls are TRBV6-1 and TRBJ1-1; 9 bases match TRBD1. The CDR3 spans 15 residues. J was trimmed by 4 bases and V by 3 bases; bases with no gene match: 6. Germline V lookup: CDR1 MNHNS, CDR2 SASEGT. The CDR3 nucleotides are TGTGCCAGCAGTGATGGGACAGGGAGAAGCACTGAAGCTTTCTTT. It codes for CASSDGTGRSTEAFF.

The rearrangement joins TRBV7-8 to TRBJ1-5, with D unclear. Germline V gene lookup returns CDR1 SGHVS and CDR2 FQNEAQ. The CDR3 sequence is 17 residues long. Trimming shortened V by 4 bases and J by 7 bases, and 23 bases separated the two germline ends. Here the CDR3 reads CASSSWGGDSWRQPQHF. CDR3 bases: TGTGCCAGCAGCTCCTGGGGAGGCGATAGCTGGCGGCAGCCCCAGCATTTT. Combining the CDR3 with reference TRBV7-8 and TRBJ1-5 gives the whole variable domain GAGVSQSPRYKVAKRGQDVALRCDPISGHVSLFWYQQALGQGPEFLTYFQNEAQLDKSGLPSDRFFAERPEGSVSTLKIQRTQQEDSAVYLCASSSWGGDSWRQPQHFGDGTRLSIL.

The V call is TRBV15, the J call TRBJ1-4, with 9 nucleotides matching TRBD1. With V trimmed by 3 bases and J by 5 bases, 4 bases remained unmatched. CDR1 is LNHNV and CDR2 is YYDKDF in the germline V gene (reference sequence). CDR3 length: 15 amino acids. The CDR3 bases are TGTGCCACCAGCAGCCGGGACAGGGCGAATGAAAAACTGTTTTTT. Protein product: CATSSRDRANEKLFF. Variable domain in full (rest from reference TRBV15 and TRBJ1-4): DAMVIQNPRYQVTQFGKPVTLSCSQTLNHNVMYWYQQKSSQAPKLLFHYYDKDFNNEADTPDNFQSRRPNTSFCFLDIRSPGLGDTAMYLCATSSRDRANEKLFFGSGTQLSVL.

The rearrangement uses TRBV15 and TRBJ1-1; TRBD1 is a possible D gene (5 bases). The CDR3 length is 17 residues. Germline CDR1 reads LNHNV; CDR2 reads YYDKDF (reference sequence). V was shortened by 1 base and J by 3 bases, with 18 bases between the two germline ends. CDR3 nucleotide sequence: TGTGCCACCAGCAGAGGCCCGGGGGTCACCGGATACACTGAAGCTTTCTTT. Translated: CATSRGPGVTGYTEAFF.

The chain is built from TRBV6-5 and TRBJ1-2; 7 positions match TRBD1. Trimming took 6 bases from V and 4 from J; bases not matched to a gene: 8. Germline V gene data show CDR1 as MNHEY and CDR2 as SVGAGI. The CDR3 contains 14 residues. Here the CDR3 reads CASRTGTAFYGYTF. The CDR3 bases are TGTGCCAGCAGGACCGGGACAGCGTTCTATGGCTACACCTTC.

A single count supports this clone. This chain joins TRBV9 and TRBJ1-5; unclear D gene. Germline V gene data show CDR1 as SGDLS and CDR2 as YYNGEE. V gave up 0 bases and J gave up 7 bases, with 14 bases separating them. The length of the CDR3 is 15 residues. This CDR3 is CASSVGADLGQPQHF. The CDR3 nucleotides read TGTGCCAGCAGCGTAGGCGCCGACCTGGGCCAGCCCCAGCATTTT.

The chain uses TRBV3-1 (or the pseudogene TRBV3-2) and TRBJ1-1, with 8 bases aligning to TRBD1. V lost 2 bases and J lost 5; bases outside the gene matches: 4. The germline CDR1 and CDR2 sequences are LGHDT and YNNKEL (reference sequence). This CDR3 contains 14 residues. CDR3 amino acids: CASSQLTGGTEAFF. Here the CDR3 DNA reads TGTGCCAGCAGCCAACTCACAGGGGGGACTGAAGCTTTCTTT.

A few counts support this clone. The chain recombines TRBV6-1 with TRBJ1-2; D remains ambiguous. This CDR3 region has 15 residues. Germline V CDR1 and CDR2: MNHNS, SASEGT. Trimming took 0 bases from V and 6 from J, leaving 14 bases between them. The CDR3 DNA reads TGTGCCAGCAGTGAAGCCGAAGACACGGGAGATGGCTACACCTTC. It yields the protein CASSEAEDTGDGYTF.

The gene calls are TRBV3-1 (or the pseudogene TRBV3-2) and TRBJ1-4; D might be TRBD1 (6 bases). Germline lookup yields CDR1 LGHDT and CDR2 YNNKEL (reference sequence). V was cut by 4 bases and J by 5 bases, with 14 bases left in between. CDR3 length: 15 amino acids. The CDR3 protein is CASSLYGDINEKLFF. CDR3 sequence (DNA): TGTGCCAGCAGCCTTTACGGGGACATAAATGAAAAACTGTTTTTT.

The chain carries TRBV5-1 and TRBJ2-2; tentative D call: TRBD2 (6 bases). The CDR3 has 15 amino acids. Trimming shortened V by 0 bases and J by 0 bases, and 6 bases separated the two germline ends. Germline V gene lookup returns CDR1 SGHRS and CDR2 YFSETQ. CDR3 region: CASSLGEANTGELFF. As DNA, the CDR3 is TGCGCCAGCAGCTTGGGGGAGGCGAACACCGGGGAGCTGTTTTTT.

This chain joins TRBV28 and TRBJ1-1; the D gene is possibly TRBD1 (6 bases). This CDR3 comprises 11 residues. The V and J ends lost 5 bases and 10 bases respectively, with 11 bases between them. Germline loops: CDR1 MDHEN, CDR2 SYDVKM. The CDR3: CASSQGLGAFF. The CDR3 DNA reads as TGTGCCAGCAGTCAGGGGTTAGGAGCTTTCTTT.

This chain links TRBV6-5 with TRBJ2-3; tentatively, D is TRBD1 (6 bases). The germline CDR1 and CDR2 sequences are MNHEY and SVGAGI. V was pared by 8 bases and J by 1 base, with 13 bases between. This CDR3 has 14 amino acids. The CDR3 spells CASVQGLGTDTQYF. The CDR3 coding sequence is TGTGCCAGCGTCCAGGGGTTAGGCACAGATACGCAGTATTTT.

V is TRBV12-3 or TRBV12-4 and J is TRBJ2-5; 11 bases line up with TRBD1. V lost 5 bases to trimming and J lost 5 bases; unmatched junction nucleotides: 1. The CDR3 extends over 13 amino acids. CDR3 protein: CASSRDRGETQYF. The CDR3 DNA is TGTGCCAGCAGTAGGGACAGGGGGGAGACCCAGTACTTC.

This clone was recorded only once. Here the CDR3 DNA reads TGTGCCAGCAGCTTCGACAGGGCCGGTTGGAACACCATATATTTT. It encodes CASSFDRAGWNTIYF. V is TRBV7-9 and J is TRBJ1-3; TRBD1 aligns across 7 bases. Germline V gene data show CDR1 as SEHNR and CDR2 as FQNEAQ (reference sequence). CDR3 length equals 15 residues. V was pared by 3 bases and J by 7 bases, with 9 bases of the junction left unmatched.

V usage is TRBV2 and J usage is TRBJ1-5, with D maybe TRBD1 (6 bases). CDR3 size: 17 residues. V dropped 6 bases and J dropped 5 bases, with 23 bases sitting between them. CDR1 and CDR2 (germline): SNHLY, FYNNEI. This chain's CDR3 is CASRQRIGQRSDQPQHF. In DNA, the CDR3 is TGTGCCAGCAGGCAGAGGATCGGACAGAGATCGGATCAGCCCCAGCATTTT.

The chain joins TRBV25-1 to TRBJ1-2; no clear D. CDR3 length: 15 amino acids. The V end was cut by 3 bases, the J end by 1 base, with 12 bases between. The germline gives CDR1 MGHDK, CDR2 SYGVNS. The CDR3 bases are TGTGCCAGCAGTGACAGGAAATCGCTTAACTATGGCTACACCTTC. Its translation is CASSDRKSLNYGYTF.

The chain recombines TRBV30 with TRBJ2-2; maybe TRBD1 (6 bases). Germline CDR1 reads GTSNPN; CDR2 reads SVGIG (reference sequence). V shed 5 bases and J shed 7 bases, with 11 bases lying between them. This CDR3 has 12 residues. This CDR3 reads CAWEQGGGELFF. In DNA, the CDR3 is TGTGCCTGGGAACAGGGCGGCGGGGAGCTGTTTTTT.

This rearrangement joins TRBV7-2 to TRBJ2-3, with a weak D call TRBD2 (7 bases). This CDR3 has 14 residues. Germline V gives CDR1 SGHTA, CDR2 FQGNSA. Trimming took off 7 bases at V and 4 bases at J, with 15 bases between the two ends. The CDR3 sequence: CASKPRGAPDTQYF. CDR3 in DNA: TGTGCCAGCAAACCCCGGGGGGCACCAGATACGCAGTATTTT.

This sequence joins TRBV7-6 and TRBJ2-1, with TRBD2 matching 12 bases. V lost 5 bases to trimming and J lost 6 bases; unmatched junction nucleotides: 14. The CDR3 loop spans 18 amino acids. In germline, CDR1 is SGHVS, CDR2 FNYEAQ. This chain's CDR3 is CASSPTSGGPRVSNEQFF. The DNA of the CDR3 is TGTGCCAGCAGCCCTACTAGCGGGGGGCCTAGGGTCTCCAATGAGCAGTTCTTC.

A single count supports this clone. The chain has TRBV4-3 and TRBJ2-2; TRBD2 agrees at 7 bases. Trimming removed 3 bases from V and 1 base from J; junction bases left unmatched: 5. CDR3 length: 16 residues. Germline CDR1 reads LGHNA; CDR2 reads YSLEER. CDR3 sequence: CASSHGDYQNTGELFF. In DNA, the CDR3 is TGCGCCAGCAGCCACGGGGACTACCAGAACACCGGGGAGCTGTTTTTT.